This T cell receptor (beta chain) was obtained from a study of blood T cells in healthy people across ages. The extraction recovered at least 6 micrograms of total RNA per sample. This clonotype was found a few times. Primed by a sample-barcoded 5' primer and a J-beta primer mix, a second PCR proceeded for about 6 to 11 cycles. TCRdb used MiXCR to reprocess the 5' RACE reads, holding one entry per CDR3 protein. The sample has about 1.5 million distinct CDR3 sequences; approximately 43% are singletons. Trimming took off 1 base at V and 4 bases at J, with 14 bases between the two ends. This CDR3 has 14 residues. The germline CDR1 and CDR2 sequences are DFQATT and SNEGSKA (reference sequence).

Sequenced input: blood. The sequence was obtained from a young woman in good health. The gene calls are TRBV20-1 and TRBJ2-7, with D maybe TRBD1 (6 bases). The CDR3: CSARVQGNVYEQYF. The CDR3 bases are TGCAGTGCTAGAGTCCAGGGGAATGTATACGAGCAGTACTTC.